Listed below are T cell receptor beta chains from one sample, sequenced in a study of control samples from healthy donors and cancer patients. Sequenced by immunoSEQ multiplex PCR; TCRdb stores in-frame clones only, minus some. The table lists around 100,000 clones, 87% of them singletons, with approximately 20% in the top ten. Sequencing used blood. The receptor set was obtained from a woman aged 45-60 years in good health. Each CDR3 is given with its conserved first and last residue. Fields, in order: J gene, D gene, clone size, CDR3 length, V gene, CDR3 DNA, CDR3 protein. The D gene is left open where the match is weak. Only part of the rows carry a size: once, few, many, or a class if the clone is expanded.

J: TRBJ1-1; D: -; size: -; length: 13; V: TRBV7-8; DNA: TGTGCCAGCAGGCCACGGGGGAACACTGAAGCTTTCTTT; CDR3: CASRPRGNTEAFF
J: TRBJ1-1; D: -; size: few; length: 13; V: TRBV5-1; DNA: TGCGCCAGCAGCTTGGGTAGAGACACTGAAGCTTTCTTT; CDR3: CASSLGRDTEAFF
J: TRBJ2-4; D: -; size: -; length: 17; V: TRBV6-2/TRBV6-3; DNA: TGTGCCAGCAGTTACTCGACGGATGGGCAGTTAGGAAACATTCAGTACTTC; CDR3: CASSYSTDGQLGNIQYF
J: TRBJ1-3; D: -; size: -; length: 14; V: TRBV9; DNA: TGTGCCAGCAGCCTGGGGGGGCCTGGAAACACCATATATTTT; CDR3: CASSLGGPGNTIYF
J: TRBJ2-5; D: -; size: -; length: 12; V: TRBV5-1; DNA: TGCGCCAGCAGTTCAAGAGGGGAGACCCAGTACTTC; CDR3: CASSSRGETQYF
J: TRBJ2-7; D: -; size: -; length: 13; V: TRBV30; DNA: TGTGCCTGGGGGGGACATTATAACTACGAGCAGTACTTC; CDR3: CAWGGHYNYEQYF
J: TRBJ2-3; D: TRBD2; size: -; length: 15; V: TRBV5-1; DNA: TGCGCCAGCAGCGGCGGGGGGGACCCCAGAGATACGCAGTATTTT; CDR3: CASSGGGDPRDTQYF
J: TRBJ2-7; D: -; size: -; length: 14; V: TRBV5-6; DNA: TGTGCCAGCAGCTTAGGCCAGGGCTCCTACGAGCAGTACTTC; CDR3: CASSLGQGSYEQYF
J: TRBJ2-2; D: TRBD2; size: -; length: 15; V: TRBV4-1; DNA: TGCGCCAGCAGCCAAGATCGGGGGGGCACCGGGGAGCTGTTTTTT; CDR3: CASSQDRGGTGELFF
J: TRBJ2-1; D: -; size: -; length: 15; V: TRBV7-3; DNA: TGTGCCAGCAGCTTACAGCCAGGGAGATACAATGAGCAGTTCTTC; CDR3: CASSLQPGRYNEQFF
J: TRBJ1-1; D: -; size: -; length: 11; V: TRBV4-1; DNA: TGCGCCACCTCATTTGGGGCTGAAGCTTTCTTT; CDR3: CATSFGAEAFF
J: TRBJ1-2; D: -; size: -; length: 15; V: TRBV4-3; DNA: TGCGCCAGCAGCCAAGACCCGCGAGATAACTATGGCTACACCTTC; CDR3: CASSQDPRDNYGYTF
J: TRBJ1-3; D: TRBD1; size: many; length: 15; V: TRBV27; DNA: TGTGCCAGCAGTTTCGGGACAGGGTCTGGAAACACCATATATTTT; CDR3: CASSFGTGSGNTIYF
J: TRBJ2-5; D: -; size: -; length: 14; V: TRBV5-1; DNA: TGCGCCAGCAGCTTTAGCGCGGCGCTGGAGACCCAGTACTTC; CDR3: CASSFSAALETQYF
J: TRBJ2-3; D: -; size: -; length: 15; V: TRBV6-1; DNA: TGTGCCAGCAGTGAGTACCCTGGGGGTACAGATACGCAGTATTTT; CDR3: CASSEYPGGTDTQYF
J: TRBJ2-7; D: -; size: -; length: 12; V: TRBV12-3/TRBV12-4; DNA: TGTGCCAGCAGTTTGGACAGCTACGAGCAGTACTTC; CDR3: CASSLDSYEQYF
J: TRBJ1-1; D: -; size: -; length: 14; V: TRBV6-4; DNA: TGTGCCAGCAGTGACTCTGGTACACAGACTGAAGCTTTCTTT; CDR3: CASSDSGTQTEAFF
J: TRBJ1-1; D: -; size: -; length: 12; V: TRBV5-5; DNA: TGTGCCAGCAGCTTGTGGCTCGGTGAAGCTTTCTTT; CDR3: CASSLWLGEAFF
J: TRBJ1-1; D: -; size: once; length: 14; V: TRBV19; DNA: TGTGCCAGTAGTGGGCCCGGGGCGCGCACTGAAGCTTTCTTT; CDR3: CASSGPGARTEAFF
J: TRBJ1-3; D: -; size: once; length: 16; V: TRBV15; DNA: TGTGCCACCAGCAGACTTTCCTTAGTCAGTGGAAACACCATATATTTT; CDR3: CATSRLSLVSGNTIYF
J: TRBJ1-5; D: -; size: medium-sized; length: 14; V: TRBV7-9; DNA: TGTGCCAGCAGCGTCGATTGGGGGGATCAGCCCCAGCATTTT; CDR3: CASSVDWGDQPQHF
J: TRBJ2-7; D: -; size: -; length: 15; V: TRBV19; DNA: TGTGCCAGTAGTATTATGGGGGGAGGAGACTACGAGCAGTACTTC; CDR3: CASSIMGGGDYEQYF
J: TRBJ2-1; D: TRBD2; size: -; length: 14; V: TRBV2; DNA: TGTGCCAGCAATAAGGCGGGAGGGACAAATGAGCAGTTCTTC; CDR3: CASNKAGGTNEQFF
J: TRBJ2-5; D: -; size: -; length: 11; V: TRBV29-1; DNA: TGCCGCTTACAGAGGCTGGAGACCCAGTACTTC; CDR3: CRLQRLETQYF
J: TRBJ1-5; D: -; size: -; length: 14; V: TRBV30; DNA: TGTGCCTGGAGTGTGTTGGCGAGCAATCAGCCCCAGCATTTT; CDR3: CAWSVLASNQPQHF
J: TRBJ1-2; D: -; size: once; length: 14; V: TRBV4-3; DNA: TGCGCCAGCAGCCAAGAGTGGACAGCCTATGGCTACACCTTC; CDR3: CASSQEWTAYGYTF
J: TRBJ2-5; D: -; size: -; length: 13; V: TRBV7-2; DNA: TGTGCCAGCAGCCCGGCCGGGGGTTGGGCCCAGTACTTC; CDR3: CASSPAGGWAQYF
J: TRBJ2-3; D: -; size: -; length: 16; V: TRBV9; DNA: TGTGCCAGCAGCGTAAGTCTCGCTACCTCCACATATACGCAGTATTTT; CDR3: CASSVSLATSTYTQYF
J: TRBJ2-5; D: -; size: -; length: 14; V: TRBV15; DNA: TGTGCCACCAGCAGAGCCGGTGGTGGGGAGACCCAGTACTTC; CDR3: CATSRAGGGETQYF
J: TRBJ1-1; D: TRBD1; size: -; length: 14; V: TRBV5-4; DNA: TGTGCCAGCAGCTTGGACCGGACAGGGTCTGAAGCTTTCTTT; CDR3: CASSLDRTGSEAFF
J: TRBJ2-4; D: -; size: -; length: 15; V: TRBV24-1; DNA: TGTGCCACCAGTGATCCGGGCGAGGGTAGAAACATTCAGTACTTC; CDR3: CATSDPGEGRNIQYF
J: TRBJ2-5; D: -; size: few; length: 11; V: TRBV5-1; DNA: TGCGCCAGCAGCACGGGGGAGACCCAGTACTTC; CDR3: CASSTGETQYF
J: TRBJ1-3; D: TRBD1; size: -; length: 15; V: TRBV3-1/TRBV3-2; DNA: TGTGCCAGCAGCCGGGGACAGAACTCTGGAAACACCATATATTTT; CDR3: CASSRGQNSGNTIYF
J: TRBJ1-3; D: -; size: -; length: 14; V: TRBV7-3; DNA: TGTGCCAGCAGCTTAATTCCGGGAGACGGGTCCATATATTTT; CDR3: CASSLIPGDGSIYF
J: TRBJ2-1; D: -; size: -; length: 11; V: TRBV9; DNA: TGTGCCAGCAGCGTAGACAATGAGCAGTTCTTC; CDR3: CASSVDNEQFF
J: TRBJ2-3; D: TRBD2; size: -; length: 15; V: TRBV6-4; DNA: TGTGCCAGCAGTGACCAAGCGGGAAACACAGATACGCAGTATTTT; CDR3: CASSDQAGNTDTQYF
J: TRBJ1-5; D: TRBD1; size: -; length: 14; V: TRBV5-6; DNA: TGTGCCAGCAGCGGCGGACAGGGGATTCAGCCCCAGCATTTT; CDR3: CASSGGQGIQPQHF
J: TRBJ1-4; D: -; size: -; length: 16; V: TRBV9; DNA: TGTGCCAGCAGCCCTGACCCGGGGACATTTAATGAAAAACTGTTTTTT; CDR3: CASSPDPGTFNEKLFF
J: TRBJ2-5; D: -; size: -; length: 11; V: TRBV2; DNA: TGTGCCAGCCGAGGGGTAGAGACCCAGTACTTC; CDR3: CASRGVETQYF